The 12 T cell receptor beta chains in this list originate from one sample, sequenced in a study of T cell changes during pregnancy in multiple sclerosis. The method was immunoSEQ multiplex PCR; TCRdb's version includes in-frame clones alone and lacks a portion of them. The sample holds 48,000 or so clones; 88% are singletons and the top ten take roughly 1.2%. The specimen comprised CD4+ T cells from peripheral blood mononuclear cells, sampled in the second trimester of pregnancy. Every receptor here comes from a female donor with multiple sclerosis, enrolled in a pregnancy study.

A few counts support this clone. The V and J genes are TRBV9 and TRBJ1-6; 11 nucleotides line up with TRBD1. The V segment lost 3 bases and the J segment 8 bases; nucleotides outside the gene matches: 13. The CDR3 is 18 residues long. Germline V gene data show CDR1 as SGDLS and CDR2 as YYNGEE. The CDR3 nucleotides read TGTGCCAGCAGCGATGGACAGGGGGCCAAGGGAGGTTATTCACCCCTCCACTTT. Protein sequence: CASSDGQGAKGGYSPLHF.

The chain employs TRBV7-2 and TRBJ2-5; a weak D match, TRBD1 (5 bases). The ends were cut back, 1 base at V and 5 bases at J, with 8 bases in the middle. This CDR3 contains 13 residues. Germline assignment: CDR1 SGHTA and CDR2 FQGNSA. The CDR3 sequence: CASSLESGETQYF. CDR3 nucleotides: TGTGCCAGCAGCTTAGAGTCAGGGGAGACCCAGTACTTC.

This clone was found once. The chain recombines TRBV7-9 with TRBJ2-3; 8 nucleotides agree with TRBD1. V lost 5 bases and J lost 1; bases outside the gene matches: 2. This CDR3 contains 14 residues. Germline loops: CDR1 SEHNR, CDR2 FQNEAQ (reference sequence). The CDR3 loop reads CASSLDRGTDTQYF. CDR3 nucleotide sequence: TGTGCCAGCAGCCTGGACAGGGGCACAGATACGCAGTATTTT. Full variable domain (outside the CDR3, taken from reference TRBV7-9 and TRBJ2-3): DTGVSQNPRHKITKRGQNVTFRCDPISEHNRLYWYRQTLGQGPEFLTYFQNEAQLEKSRLLSDRFSAERPKGSFSTLEIQRTEQGDSAMYLCASSLDRGTDTQYFGPGTRLTVL.

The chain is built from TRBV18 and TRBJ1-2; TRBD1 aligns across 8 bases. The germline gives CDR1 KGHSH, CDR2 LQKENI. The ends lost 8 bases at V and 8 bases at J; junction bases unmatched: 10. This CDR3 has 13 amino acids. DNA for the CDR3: TGTGCCAGCGACCGGCAGACAGGGGTCGGCTACACCTTC. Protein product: CASDRQTGVGYTF. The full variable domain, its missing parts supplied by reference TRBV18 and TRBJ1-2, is NAGVMQNPRHLVRRRGQEARLRCSPMKGHSHVYWYRQLPEEGLKFMVYLQKENIIDESGMPKERFSAEFPKEGPSILRIQQVVRGDSAAYFCASDRQTGVGYTFGSGTRLTVV.

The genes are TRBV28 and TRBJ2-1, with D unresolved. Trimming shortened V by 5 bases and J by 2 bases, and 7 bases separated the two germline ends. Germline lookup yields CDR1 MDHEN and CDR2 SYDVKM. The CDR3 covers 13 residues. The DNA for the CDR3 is TGTGCCAGCAGTCGGTACCCCTACAATGAGCAGTTCTTC. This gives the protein CASSRYPYNEQFF.

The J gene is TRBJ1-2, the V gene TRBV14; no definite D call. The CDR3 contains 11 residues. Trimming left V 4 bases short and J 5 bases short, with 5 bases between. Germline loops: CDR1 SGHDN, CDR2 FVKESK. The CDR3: CASSLNYGYTF. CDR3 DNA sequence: TGTGCCAGCAGCCTTAATTATGGCTACACCTTC. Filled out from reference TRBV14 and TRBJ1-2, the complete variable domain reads EAGVTQFPSHSVIEKGQTVTLRCDPISGHDNLYWYRRVMGKEIKFLLHFVKESKQDESGMPNNRFLAERTGGTYSTLKVQPAELEDSGVYFCASSLNYGYTFGSGTRLTVV.

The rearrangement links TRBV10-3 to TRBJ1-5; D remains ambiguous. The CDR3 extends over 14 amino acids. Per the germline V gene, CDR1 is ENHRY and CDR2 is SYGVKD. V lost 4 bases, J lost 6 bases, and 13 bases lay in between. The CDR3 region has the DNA TGTGCCATCAGTGCAGCCCGGGGAGGTCAGCCCCAGCATTTT. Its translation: CAISAARGGQPQHF.

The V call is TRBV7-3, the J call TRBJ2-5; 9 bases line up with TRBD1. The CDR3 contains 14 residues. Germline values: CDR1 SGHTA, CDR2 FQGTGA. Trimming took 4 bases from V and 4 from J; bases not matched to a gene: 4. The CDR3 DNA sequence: TGTGCCAGCAGCTCCGGGACAGGGAGAGAGACCCAGTACTTC. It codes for CASSSGTGRETQYF.

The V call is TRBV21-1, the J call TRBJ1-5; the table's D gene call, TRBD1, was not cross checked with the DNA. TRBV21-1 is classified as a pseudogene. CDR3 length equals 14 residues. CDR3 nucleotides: TGTGCCAGCAGCACTGGGACAGGCAATCAGCCCCAGCATTTT. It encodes CASSTGTGNQPQHF.

In DNA form, the CDR3 reads TGTGCCAGCTCACTCCAGACGGGAGGCTCTGGAAACACCATATATTTT. Protein: CASSLQTGGSGNTIYF. The chain uses TRBV18 and TRBJ1-3; D unresolved. CDR3 size: 16 residues. V was trimmed by 4 bases and J by 0 bases, leaving 13 bases between them. The germline gives CDR1 KGHSH, CDR2 LQKENI.

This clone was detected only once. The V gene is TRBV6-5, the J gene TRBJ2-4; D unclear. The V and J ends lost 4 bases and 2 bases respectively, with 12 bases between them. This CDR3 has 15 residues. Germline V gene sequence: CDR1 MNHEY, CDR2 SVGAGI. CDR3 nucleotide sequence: TGTGCCAGCAGTTTACGGGTATCGCCCAAAAACATTCAGTACTTC. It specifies CASSLRVSPKNIQYF.

The CDR3 bases are TGTGCCAGCAGCTTGGGACTAGCGGGAGAATACGAGCAGTACTTC. It is translated as CASSLGLAGEYEQYF. The chain joins TRBV5-4 to TRBJ2-7; TRBD2 aligns across 12 bases. V lost 0 bases, J lost 4 bases, and 2 bases stayed unmatched. The length of the CDR3 is 15 residues. Germline V gene data show CDR1 as SGHNT and CDR2 as YYREEE (reference sequence). Looking up the rest from reference TRBV5-4 and TRBJ2-7 gives the full variable domain: ETGVTQSPTHLIKTRGQQVTLRCSSQSGHNTVSWYQQALGQGPQFIFQYYREEENGRGNFPPRFSGLQFPNYSSELNVNALELDDSALYLCASSLGLAGEYEQYFGPGTRLTVT.